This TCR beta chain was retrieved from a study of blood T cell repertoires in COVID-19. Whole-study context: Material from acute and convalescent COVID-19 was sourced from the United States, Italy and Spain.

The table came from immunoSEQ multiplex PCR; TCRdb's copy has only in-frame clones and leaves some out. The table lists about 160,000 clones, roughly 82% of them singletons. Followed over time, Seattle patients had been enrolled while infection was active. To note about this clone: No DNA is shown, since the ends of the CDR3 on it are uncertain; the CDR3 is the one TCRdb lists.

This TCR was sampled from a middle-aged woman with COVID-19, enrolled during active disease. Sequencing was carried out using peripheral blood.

CDR3 residues: CSVDTVGTGSPFF. The chain combines TRBV29-1 with TRBJ1-1; whether TRBD1, the table's D call, matches the DNA was not checked. 13 amino acids form the CDR3, both terminal residues included. Germline lookup yields CDR1 SQVTM and CDR2 ANQGSEA.